A selection of T cell receptor beta chains follows, all from one sample in a study of shared clonotypes between healthy human individuals. Generated by immunoSEQ multiplex PCR, the TCRdb table keeps only in-frame clones and is missing some. The sample includes 2,500,000 or so clones, around 90% of them seen just once. Sequencing was done on a sample of naive CD4+ T cells sorted from blood. Receptors were obtained from a man aged 18 to 29 in good health. Each CDR3 is given with its conserved first and last residue. A D gene is named only where the DNA matches it firmly. A row's size may be missing; if present it is once, few, many or a size class.

v_gene	abundance	d_gene	j_gene	CDR3nt	CDR3aa
TRBV30	-	TRBD1	TRBJ2-7	TGTGCCTGGAGTGTACGAGGGACAGGGACCTACGAGCAGTACTTC	CAWSVRGTGTYEQYF
TRBV30	-	TRBD1	TRBJ2-2	TGTGCCTGGAGTGCCGGGACAGGGGGACCCGGGGAGCTGTTTTTT	CAWSAGTGGPGELFF
TRBV5-1	-	-	TRBJ2-6	TGCGCCAGCAGCCGAGAGCCCGGGACCTCCAGCGTCCTGACTTTC	CASSREPGTSSVLTF
TRBV5-1	-	TRBD1	TRBJ2-5	TGCGCCAGCAGCTTGGGGGACAGAGAACAAGAGACCCAGTACTTC	CASSLGDREQETQYF
TRBV5-6	-	-	TRBJ2-5	TGTGCCAGCTTGTTGAGGGGCCGCTTTTTGAAAGAGACCCAGTACTTC	CASLLRGRFLKETQYF
TRBV29-1	few	-	TRBJ1-1	TGCAGCGTTGTCCCAGAGTTCGCTGAAGCTTTCTTT	CSVVPEFAEAFF
TRBV6-5	-	-	TRBJ1-1	TGTGCCAGCAGTTACACGGTGAACACTGAAGCTTTCTTT	CASSYTVNTEAFF
TRBV10-3	once	TRBD1	TRBJ1-5	TGTGCCATTGCCCCCCGGGACAGGGGTGGCAATCAGCCCCAGCATTTT	CAIAPRDRGGNQPQHF
TRBV5-1	-	-	TRBJ2-7	TGCGCCAGCAGTATCGGGGACGAGCAGTACTTC	CASSIGDEQYF
TRBV5-6	-	-	TRBJ2-5	TGTGCCAGCAGCGCGCGGTCTAAGGGGGAGACCCAGTACTTC	CASSARSKGETQYF
TRBV10-3	-	-	TRBJ1-1	TGTGCCATCAGCTTATCTCTTTCGGGGTCAACTGAAGCTTTCTTT	CAISLSLSGSTEAFF
TRBV4-2	-	TRBD1	TRBJ2-3	TGTGCCAGCAGCCATCCCCCTCCGGGACAGGGGGCGCCGGATACGCAGTATTTT	CASSHPPPGQGAPDTQYF
TRBV6-4	-	-	TRBJ1-4	TGTGCCAGCAGTGACTCGTCTAGCGCGTCCTGGAATGAAAAACTGTTTTTT	CASSDSSSASWNEKLFF
TRBV29-1	-	-	TRBJ1-4	TGCAGCGTTGAAGAGAGCGACCGACAGCCTGAGAAACTGTTTTTT	CSVEESDRQPEKLFF
TRBV5-1	-	-	TRBJ2-6	TGCGCCAGCAGCCTAACAGTCTCTGGGGCCAACGTCCTGACTTTC	CASSLTVSGANVLTF
TRBV20-1	-	-	TRBJ1-2	TGCAGTGCTTCACCCTCTGGGGGCTACACCTTC	CSASPSGGYTF
TRBV6-1	-	-	TRBJ1-4	TGTGCCAGTCGGCTCCAGGTCAGGGAAAAACTGTTTTTT	CASRLQVREKLFF
TRBV6-1	-	-	TRBJ1-1	TGTGCCAGCGGTGGGCAGGCGAACACTGAAGCTTTCTTT	CASGGQANTEAFF